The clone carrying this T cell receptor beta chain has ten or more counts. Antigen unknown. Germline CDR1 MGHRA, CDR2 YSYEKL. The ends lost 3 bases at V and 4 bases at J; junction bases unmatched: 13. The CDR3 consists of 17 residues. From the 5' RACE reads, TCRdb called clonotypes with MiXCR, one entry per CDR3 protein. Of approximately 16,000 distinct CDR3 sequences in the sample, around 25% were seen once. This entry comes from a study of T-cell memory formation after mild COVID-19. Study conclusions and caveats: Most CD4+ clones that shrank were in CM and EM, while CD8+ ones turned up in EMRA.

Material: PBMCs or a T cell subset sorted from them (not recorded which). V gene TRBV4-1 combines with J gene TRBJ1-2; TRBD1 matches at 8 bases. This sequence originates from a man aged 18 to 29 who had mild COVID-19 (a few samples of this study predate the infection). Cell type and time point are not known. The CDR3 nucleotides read TGCGCCAGCAGCCACGATAACTGGACAGGGACTCTCTATGGCTACACCTTC. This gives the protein CASSHDNWTGTLYGYTF.